The 3 T cell receptor beta chains listed next were all sequenced from one sample in a study of blood T cells in healthy people across ages. A J-beta primer mix and a sample-barcoded 5' primer were used in a second PCR of about 7 to 12 cycles. TCRdb reanalysed the 5' RACE reads using MiXCR and keeps one entry per CDR3 protein. This table has about 1.4 million distinct CDR3 sequences, 55% to 75% appearing once. Sequencing was performed on blood. The receptor set was obtained from a man aged 18-30 years in good health.

The gene calls are TRBV4-1 and TRBJ1-5; D uncertain. CDR3 length equals 14 residues. The germline gives CDR1 MGHRA, CDR2 YSYEKL. Trimming stripped 4 bases from V and 4 bases from J, with 11 bases between. CDR3 in DNA: TGCGCCAGCAGCCCTCGGGCGGGGAATCAGCCCCAGCATTTT. Translating gives CASSPRAGNQPQHF.

This sequence joins TRBV6-2 or TRBV6-3 and TRBJ2-7; 7 nucleotides agree with TRBD1. This CDR3 has 14 amino acids. Trimming removed 2 bases from V and 4 bases from J; junction bases left unmatched: 5. Per germline, CDR1 MNHEY and CDR2 SVGEGT. CDR3 in amino acids: CASSYAAGGYEQYF. In DNA, the CDR3 is TGTGCCAGCAGTTACGCGGCAGGGGGATACGAGCAGTACTTC.

The genes are TRBV29-1 and TRBJ2-4, with D possibly called TRBD1 or TRBD2 (5 bases each). V lost 4 bases to trimming and J lost 8 bases, with 9 bases between them. The CDR3 loop spans 11 amino acids. Germline CDR1 reads SQVTM; CDR2 reads ANQGSEA. The CDR3 sequence: CSVGGDDIQYF. The CDR3 DNA follows: TGCAGCGTTGGAGGGGATGACATTCAGTACTTC.